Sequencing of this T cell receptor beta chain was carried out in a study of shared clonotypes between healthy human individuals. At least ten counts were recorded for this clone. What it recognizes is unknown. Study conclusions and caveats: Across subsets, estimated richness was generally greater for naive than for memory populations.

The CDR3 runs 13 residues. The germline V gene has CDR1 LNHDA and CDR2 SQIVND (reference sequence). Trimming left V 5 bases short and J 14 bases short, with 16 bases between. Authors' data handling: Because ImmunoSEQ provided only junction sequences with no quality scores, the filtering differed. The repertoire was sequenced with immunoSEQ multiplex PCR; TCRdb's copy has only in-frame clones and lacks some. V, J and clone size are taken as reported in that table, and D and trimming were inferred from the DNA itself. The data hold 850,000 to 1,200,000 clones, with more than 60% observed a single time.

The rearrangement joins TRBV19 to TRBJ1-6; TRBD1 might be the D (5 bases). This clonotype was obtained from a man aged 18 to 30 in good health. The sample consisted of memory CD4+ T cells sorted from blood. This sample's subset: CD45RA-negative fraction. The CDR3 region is CASSSDWTSSLHF. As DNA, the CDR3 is TGTGCCAGTAGTTCGGACTGGACATCATCCCTCCACTTT.